This T cell receptor (beta chain) stems from a study of cytomegalovirus exposure and HLA in healthy donors. General study findings and limits: A later analysis showed that HLA-associated TCR beta chains had undergone more clonal expansion than equally common others. TRBV6-2, TRBV6-3 and other indistinguishable V segments were excluded. The authors later found most CMV-associated TCR beta chains appeared HLA-restricted.

60 Vbeta and 13 Jbeta primers were used in PCR. Sequencing used immunoSEQ multiplex PCR; TCRdb keeps in-frame clones, though not all of them. The sample yields around 180,000 clones, more than 65% seen once. The CDR3 runs 14 residues. CDR1 is SGDLS, CDR2 YYNGEE, per germline. J lost 2 bases, V lost 3 bases, and 2 bases had no gene match. To note about this clone: What it binds is unknown.

Sequenced material: PBMCs. The receptor was derived from a girl aged 2-10 years in good health and CMV-seropositive. This rearrangement joins TRBV9 to TRBJ2-7, with 10 nucleotides matching TRBD1. CDR3 DNA sequence: TGTGCCAGCAGCGGGGGACAGGGGCCCTACGAGCAGTACTTC. Protein sequence: CASSGGQGPYEQYF.